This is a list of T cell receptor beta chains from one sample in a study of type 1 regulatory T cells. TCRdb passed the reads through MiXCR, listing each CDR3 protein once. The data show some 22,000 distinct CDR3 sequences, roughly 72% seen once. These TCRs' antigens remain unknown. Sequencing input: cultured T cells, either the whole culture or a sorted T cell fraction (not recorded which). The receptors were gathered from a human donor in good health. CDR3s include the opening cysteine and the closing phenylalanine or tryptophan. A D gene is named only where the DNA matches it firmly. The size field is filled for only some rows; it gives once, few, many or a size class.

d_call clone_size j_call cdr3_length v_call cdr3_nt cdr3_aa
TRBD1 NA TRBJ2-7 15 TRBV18 TGTGCCAGCTCACCTACCGGGACAGCTTACTACGAGCAGTACTTC CASSPTGTAYYEQYF
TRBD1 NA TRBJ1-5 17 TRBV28 TGTGCCAGCAGTCCCCGCAGACCGGGACAGGGTTATCAGCCCCAGCATTTT CASSPRRPGQGYQPQHF
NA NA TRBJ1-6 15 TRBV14 TGTGCCAGCAGCCAAGACGGCGCGGGGAATTCACCCCTCCACTTT CASSQDGAGNSPLHF
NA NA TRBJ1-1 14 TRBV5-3 TGTGCCAGAAGCTTGCGGCCCGATCACACTGAAGCTTTCTTT CARSLRPDHTEAFF
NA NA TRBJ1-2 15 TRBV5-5 TGTGCCAGCAGCTATGTGACGGACGGAGTCTATGGCTACACCTTC CASSYVTDGVYGYTF
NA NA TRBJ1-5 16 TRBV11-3 TGTGCCAGCCGAGAATGGACGGGAAATAGCAATCAGCCCCAGCATTTT CASREWTGNSNQPQHF
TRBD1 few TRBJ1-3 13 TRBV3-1 TGTGCCAGCAGCCAAGTAGGGGGCAACACCATATATTTT CASSQVGGNTIYF
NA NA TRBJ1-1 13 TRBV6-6 TGTGGCAGCAAAGGACAGTTGGGCACTGAAGCTTTCTTT CGSKGQLGTEAFF
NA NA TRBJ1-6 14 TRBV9 TGTGCCAGCAGCCCCGGTAATGTAAATTCACCCCTCCACTTT CASSPGNVNSPLHF
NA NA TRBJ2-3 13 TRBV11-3 TGTGCCAGCAGCTTAGGGACTCCAGATACGCAGTATTTT CASSLGTPDTQYF
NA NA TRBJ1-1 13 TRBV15 TGTGCCACCAGCTGGGAAGTAGGTACTGAAGCTTTCTTT CATSWEVGTEAFF
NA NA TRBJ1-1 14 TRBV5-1 TGCGCCAGCAGCCGGGGGGGGGCCAACCCTGAAGCTTTCTTT CASSRGGANPEAFF
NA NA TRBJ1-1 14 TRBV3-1 TGTGCCAGCAGCCAAGGGGCAGTGAACACTGAAGCTTTCTTT CASSQGAVNTEAFF
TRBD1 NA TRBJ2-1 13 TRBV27 TGTGCCAGCAGTACCCCGACAGGGTTGGAGCAGTTCTTC CASSTPTGLEQFF
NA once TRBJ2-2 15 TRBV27 TGTGCCAGCAGTTTGGAAAGTAGGCGCACCGGGGAGCTGTTTTTT CASSLESRRTGELFF
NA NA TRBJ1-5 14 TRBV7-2 TGTGCCAGCAGCTTCCGTGGAAGCAATCAGCCCCAGCATTTT CASSFRGSNQPQHF
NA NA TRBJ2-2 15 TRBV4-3 TGCGCCAGCAGCCAAGATCGTCAGAGCACCGGGGAGCTGTTTTTT CASSQDRQSTGELFF
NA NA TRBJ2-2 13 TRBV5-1 TGCGCCAGCAGGGGTACGAACACCGGGGAGCTGTTTTTT CASRGTNTGELFF
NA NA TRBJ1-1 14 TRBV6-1 TGTGCCAGCTATGGGGGTGTAGAAGTAACAGAAGCTTTCTTT CASYGGVEVTEAFF
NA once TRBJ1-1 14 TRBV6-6 TGTGCCAGCAGTTACCGTTCGGTGAACACTGAAGCTTTCTTT CASSYRSVNTEAFF
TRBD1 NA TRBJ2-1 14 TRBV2 TGTGCCAGCAGTCAGGACAGGGGAGTGAATGAGCAGTTCTTC CASSQDRGVNEQFF
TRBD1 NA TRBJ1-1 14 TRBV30 TGTGCCTGGAGGGCGGCGAACAGGGGTTCTGAAGCTTTCTTT CAWRAANRGSEAFF
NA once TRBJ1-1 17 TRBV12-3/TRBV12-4 TGTGCCAGCAGCCGAATACAGGGACTCGTTCTTTACCATGAAGCTTTCTTT CASSRIQGLVLYHEAFF
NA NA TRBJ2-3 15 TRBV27 TGTGCCAGCAGTTCTTTCGCGGGGGCCACAGATACGCAGTATTTT CASSSFAGATDTQYF
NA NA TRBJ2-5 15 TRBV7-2 TGTGCCAGCAGCTCTCCGGCTGGAGGCCAAGAGACCCAGTACTTC CASSSPAGGQETQYF
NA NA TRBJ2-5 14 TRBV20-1 TGCAGTGCATGGGGCGGCGGGGTAGGAGAGACCCAGTACTTC CSAWGGGVGETQYF
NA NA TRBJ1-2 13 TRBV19 TGTGCCAGTAGCGACCGGGACGGCTATGGCTACACCTTC CASSDRDGYGYTF
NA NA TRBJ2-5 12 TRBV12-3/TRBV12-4 TGTGCCAGCAGTCCCGGGGCCGGGGCCCTTTACTTC CASSPGAGALYF
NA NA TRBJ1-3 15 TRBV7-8 TGTGCCAGCAGCTTGCGAGCCAACTATGGAAACACCATATATTTT CASSLRANYGNTIYF
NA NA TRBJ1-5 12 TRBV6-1 TGTGCCAGCACTAACGGTGGCAGCCCCCAGCATTTT CASTNGGSPQHF
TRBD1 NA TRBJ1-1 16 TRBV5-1 TGCGCCAGCAGCTTGGGGGACAGGGGCGCGAACACTGAAGCTTTCTTT CASSLGDRGANTEAFF
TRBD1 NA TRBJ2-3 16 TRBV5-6 TGTGCCAGCAGCTTGGTCGGACAGGGTAGGACAGATACGCAGTATTTT CASSLVGQGRTDTQYF
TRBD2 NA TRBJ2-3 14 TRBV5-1 TGCGCCAGCAGCCTAGCGGGAAGCACAGATACGCAGTATTTT CASSLAGSTDTQYF
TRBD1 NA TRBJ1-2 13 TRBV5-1 TGCGCCAGCAGCTTGCGACAGGGGGAGGGCTACACCTTC CASSLRQGEGYTF
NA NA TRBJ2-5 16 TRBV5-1 TGCGCCAGCAGCTTCGCTACCGGGGCCACACAAGAGACCCAGTACTTC CASSFATGATQETQYF
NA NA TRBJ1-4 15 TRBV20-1 TGCAGTGCTAGAGGGGCCTGGGCCACTAATGAAAAACTGTTTTTT CSARGAWATNEKLFF
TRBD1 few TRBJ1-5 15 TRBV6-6 TGTGCCAGCAGCCCCGGGACAGGGAATAATCAGCCCCAGCATTTT CASSPGTGNNQPQHF
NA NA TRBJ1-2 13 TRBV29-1 TGCAGCGCCACGGTAGGGGGGAGCTATGGCTACACCTTC CSATVGGSYGYTF
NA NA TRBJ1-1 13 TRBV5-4 TGTGCCAGCAGCTTGGCAGGGGACGCTGAAGCTTTCTTT CASSLAGDAEAFF
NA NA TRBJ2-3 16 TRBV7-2 TGTGCCAGCAGCCGTGGACTGGCCTGGAGCGCAGATACGCAGTATTTT CASSRGLAWSADTQYF
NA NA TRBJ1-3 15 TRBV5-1 TGCGCCAGCACCGAGGGCCAGAGCTCTGGAAACACCATATATTTT CASTEGQSSGNTIYF
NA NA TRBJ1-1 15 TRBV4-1 TGCGCCAGCAACCGTCCGGGACGGATGAACACTGAAGCTTTCTTT CASNRPGRMNTEAFF
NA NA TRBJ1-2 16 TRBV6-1 TGTGCCAGCAGTGATCTTTCCGTTTGGGAGCTTCAGGGCTACACCTTC CASSDLSVWELQGYTF
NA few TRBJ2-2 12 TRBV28 TGTGCCAGCAGCTTGGTGGTAGGGGAGCTGTTTTTT CASSLVVGELFF
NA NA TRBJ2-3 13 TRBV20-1 TGCAGTGCTAGAAACCTTATCCCAGATACGCAGTATTTT CSARNLIPDTQYF
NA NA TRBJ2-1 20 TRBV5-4 TGTGCCAGCAACTTGTGGGAACGGGGATTTCTCCAGTGGGGCTACAATGAGCAGTTCTTC CASNLWERGFLQWGYNEQFF
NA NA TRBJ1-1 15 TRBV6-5 TGTGCCAGCAGTTCCCCCCGGGGGCAAAGCACTGAAGCTTTCTTT CASSSPRGQSTEAFF
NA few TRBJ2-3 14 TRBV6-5 TGTGCCAGCAGCCTCCAAGGGGGTTTGGATACGCAGTATTTT CASSLQGGLDTQYF
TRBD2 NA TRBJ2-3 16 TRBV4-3 TGCGCCAGCAGCCGAGAGGCTAGCGGGGGCACAGATACGCAGTATTTT CASSREASGGTDTQYF
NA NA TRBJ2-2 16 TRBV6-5 TGTGCCAGCAGTTACTCGGGCAGACAAGGGACCGGGGAGCTGTTTTTT CASSYSGRQGTGELFF
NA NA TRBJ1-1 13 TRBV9 TGTGCCAGCAGCGTAGCTTGGGGATCTGAAGCTTTCTTT CASSVAWGSEAFF
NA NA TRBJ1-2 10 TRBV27 TGTGCCAGAACCCCCTATGGCTACACCTTC CARTPYGYTF
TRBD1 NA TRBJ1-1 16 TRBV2 TGTGCCAGCAGAATGACAGGGCTAATCATGCACACTGAAGCTTTCTTT CASRMTGLIMHTEAFF
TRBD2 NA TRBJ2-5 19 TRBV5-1 TGCGCCAGCAGCTTGGGCCTCTCGTCGAGCGGGGGGTTTAAAGAGACCCAGTACTTC CASSLGLSSSGGFKETQYF
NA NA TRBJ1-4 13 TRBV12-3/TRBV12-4 TGTGCCAGCATAAGGTCAACTAATGAAAAACTGTTTTTT CASIRSTNEKLFF
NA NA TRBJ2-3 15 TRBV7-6 TGTGCCAGCAGCGCCGGAGTGTTAAGCACAGATACGCAGTATTTT CASSAGVLSTDTQYF